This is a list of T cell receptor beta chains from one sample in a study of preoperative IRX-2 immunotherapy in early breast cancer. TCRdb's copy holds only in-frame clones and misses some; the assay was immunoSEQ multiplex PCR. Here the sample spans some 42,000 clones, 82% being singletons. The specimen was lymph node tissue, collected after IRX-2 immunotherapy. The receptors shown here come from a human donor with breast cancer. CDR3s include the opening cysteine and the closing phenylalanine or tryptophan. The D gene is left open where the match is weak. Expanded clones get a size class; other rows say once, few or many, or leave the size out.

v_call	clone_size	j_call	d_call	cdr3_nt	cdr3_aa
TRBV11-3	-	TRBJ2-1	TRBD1	TGTGCCAGCAGCTTAGACAAGGGGGCGCGGGAGCAGTTCTTC	CASSLDKGAREQFF
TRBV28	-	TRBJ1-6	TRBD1	TGTGCCAGCAGTTCCGCAGCGGGAGGGGGCGCCTATAATTCACCCCTCCACTTT	CASSSAAGGGAYNSPLHF
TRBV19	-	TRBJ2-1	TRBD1	TGTGCCAGTAGCCCGTTGGACCACAGGGGACCCGACGAGCAGTTCTTC	CASSPLDHRGPDEQFF
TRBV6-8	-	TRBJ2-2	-	TGTGCCAGCAGTTTTGATGGCGGGGACACCGGGGAGCTGTTTTTT	CASSFDGGDTGELFF
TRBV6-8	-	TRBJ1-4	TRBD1	TGTGCCATCAGTGCCGGGACAGGGGAAAAACTGTTTTTT	CAISAGTGEKLFF
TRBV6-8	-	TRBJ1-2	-	TGTGCCAGCAGTGGTCAGATTTATGGCTACACCTTC	CASSGQIYGYTF
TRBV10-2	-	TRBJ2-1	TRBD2	TGCGCCAGCAGTGAAGGGTTAGGGACTAGCGGCTACAATGAGCAGTTCTTC	CASSEGLGTSGYNEQFF
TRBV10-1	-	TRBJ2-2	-	TGCGCCACCCTCCGGGACCTCGACTCCGGGGAGCTGTTTTTT	CATLRDLDSGELFF
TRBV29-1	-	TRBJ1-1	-	TGCAGCGTTGAGCAGCCCGGGGCTGAAGCTTTCTTT	CSVEQPGAEAFF
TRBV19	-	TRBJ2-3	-	TGTGCCAGTAGTATGTTAGGGCAGGGCGGCACAGATACGCAGTATTTT	CASSMLGQGGTDTQYF
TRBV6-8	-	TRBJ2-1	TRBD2	TGTGCCACCTCATGGGCTAGCGGGGGGGCAAATGAGCAGTTCTTC	CATSWASGGANEQFF
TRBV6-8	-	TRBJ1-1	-	TGTGCCAGCAGTTACGCGGGGCCAGACGGGACTGAAGCTTTCTTT	CASSYAGPDGTEAFF
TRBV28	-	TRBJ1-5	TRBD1	TGTGCCAGCAGTTTAGCATCAGGGGGCACTGGAAATCAGCCCCAGCATTTT	CASSLASGGTGNQPQHF
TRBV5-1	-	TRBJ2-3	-	TGCGCCAGCCGCCCGGGACTTAACACAGATACGCAGTATTTT	CASRPGLNTDTQYF
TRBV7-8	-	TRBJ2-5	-	TGTGCCAGCAGCTTAGGAGACCGGCAAGAGACCCAGTACTTC	CASSLGDRQETQYF
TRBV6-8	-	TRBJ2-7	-	TGTGCCAGCAGTCCTGGACGGGCAGAGGTCGAGCAGTACTTC	CASSPGRAEVEQYF
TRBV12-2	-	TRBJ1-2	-	TGTGCAAGTCGCTTAGATACTACAGGGGCGGACTATGGCTACACCTTC	CASRLDTTGADYGYTF
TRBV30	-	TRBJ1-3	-	TGTGCCTGGACTGGGGGGGCAGTTCTAAACACCATATATTTT	CAWTGGAVLNTIYF
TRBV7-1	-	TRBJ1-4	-	TGTGCCAGCAGCTTGGGGTTTGGGACAATAGATGAAAAACTGTTTTTT	CASSLGFGTIDEKLFF
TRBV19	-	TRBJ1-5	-	TGTGCCAGTAAGTGGGGATCAGGGAGCAATCAGCCCCAGCATTTT	CASKWGSGSNQPQHF
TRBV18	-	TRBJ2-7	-	TGTGCCAGCTCACGGGGCCCAGGAGAATACGAGCAGTACTTC	CASSRGPGEYEQYF
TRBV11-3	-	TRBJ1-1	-	TGTGCCAGCAGCCAGAGGACGGGAAACACTGAAGCTTTCTTT	CASSQRTGNTEAFF
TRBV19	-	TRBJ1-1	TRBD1	TGTGCCAGTAGTGCAGACAGGGCTTACATGAACACTGAAGCTTTCTTT	CASSADRAYMNTEAFF
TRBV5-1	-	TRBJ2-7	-	TGCGCCAGTCAGGCGGGGTTTTCCCCGCCTAGGGAGCAGTACTTC	CASQAGFSPPREQYF
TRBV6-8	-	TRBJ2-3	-	TGTGCCTCCCGGGAAGAATATCCAGATACGCAGTATTTT	CASREEYPDTQYF
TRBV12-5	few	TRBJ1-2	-	TGTGCTAGTGGTTTGGTACTAAATGCGGGGACAATAAAGGGTGGCTACACCTTC	CASGLVLNAGTIKGGYTF
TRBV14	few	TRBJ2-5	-	TGTGCCAGCAGCCATCGGTGGGCAGAAGAGACCCAGTACTTC	CASSHRWAEETQYF
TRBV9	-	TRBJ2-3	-	TGTGCCAGCAGTGAAACCGGGGTCACAGATACGCAGTATTTT	CASSETGVTDTQYF
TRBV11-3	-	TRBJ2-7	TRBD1	TGTGCCAGCAGCTTATCGGGACAGTTTTACTACGAGCAGTACTTC	CASSLSGQFYYEQYF
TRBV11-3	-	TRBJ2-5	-	TGTGCCAGCAGCTTAGGAGGGGGGGTTGAAGAGACCCAGTACTTC	CASSLGGGVEETQYF
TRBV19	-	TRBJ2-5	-	TGTGCCAGTAGTATGGCAGGGGCCGGGGAGACCCAGTACTTC	CASSMAGAGETQYF
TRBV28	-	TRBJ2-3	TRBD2	TGTGCCAGCAGACACCCTAGCGGGGGGAGCACAGATACGCAGTATTTT	CASRHPSGGSTDTQYF
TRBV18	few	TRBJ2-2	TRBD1	TGTGCCAGCTCAAGGAACAGGGGGCAGGACACCGGGGAGCTGTTTTTT	CASSRNRGQDTGELFF
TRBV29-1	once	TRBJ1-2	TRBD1	TGCAGCGTTCAAAAAACAGGGGCGGGCAATGGCTACACCTTC	CSVQKTGAGNGYTF
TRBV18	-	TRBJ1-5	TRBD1	TGTGCCAGCTCACAGGAGACAGGGGGTGAGGGTCAGCCCCAGCATTTT	CASSQETGGEGQPQHF
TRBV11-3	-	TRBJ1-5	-	TGTGCCAGCAGCTTGGGGGTCAGGGGACAGCCCCAGCATTTT	CASSLGVRGQPQHF
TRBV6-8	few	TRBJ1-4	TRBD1	TGTGCCAGCAGTAGGACAGGTGAAAAACTGTTTTTT	CASSRTGEKLFF
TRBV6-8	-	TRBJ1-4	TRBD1	TGTGCCAGCAGCCCTATAGGGGGCGAAGAAAAACTGTTTTTT	CASSPIGGEEKLFF
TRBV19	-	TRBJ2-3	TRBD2	TGTGCCAGTAGTACCCCTAGCGGGGGGGCCAGGCGCGATACGCAGTATTTT	CASSTPSGGARRDTQYF
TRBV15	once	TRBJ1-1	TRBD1	TGTGCCACCAGCGCCGAGACAGGGGGCACTGAAGCTTTCTTT	CATSAETGGTEAFF
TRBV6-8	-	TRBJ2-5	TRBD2	TGTGCCAGCATTAACTCCCGGGGGGTGGAGACCCAGTACTTC	CASINSRGVETQYF
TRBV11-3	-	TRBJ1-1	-	TGTGCCAGCAGCGGAGGGGGGTTGAACACTGAAGCTTTCTTT	CASSGGGLNTEAFF
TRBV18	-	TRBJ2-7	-	TGTGCCAGCTCACCAATTCGGGACGAGCAGTACTTC	CASSPIRDEQYF
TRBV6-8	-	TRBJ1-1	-	TGTGCCAGCAGTTACTCGATGGGCCGGAATGAAGCTTTCTTT	CASSYSMGRNEAFF
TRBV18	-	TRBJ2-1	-	TGTGCCAGCTCACCTGGGGCCAGCTCCTACAATGAGCAGTTCTTC	CASSPGASSYNEQFF
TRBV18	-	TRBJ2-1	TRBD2	TGTGCCAGCTCACAAACACTAGCGGGGGGCTACAATGAGCAGTTCTTC	CASSQTLAGGYNEQFF
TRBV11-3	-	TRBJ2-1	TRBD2	TGTGCCAGCAGCTTAAGCGGGAGATACAATGAGCAGTTCTTC	CASSLSGRYNEQFF
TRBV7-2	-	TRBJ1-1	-	TGTGCCAGCAGCTGGGGGAGTAATAGTGAAGCTTTCTTT	CASSWGSNSEAFF
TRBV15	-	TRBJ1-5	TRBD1	TGTGCCACCAGCAGAGGAGGGACAGGGATCATAGGCAATCAGCCCCAGCATTTT	CATSRGGTGIIGNQPQHF
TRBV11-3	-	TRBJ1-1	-	TGTGCCAGCAGCTTAGTGGGCGGCCCGAACACTGAAGCTTTCTTT	CASSLVGGPNTEAFF
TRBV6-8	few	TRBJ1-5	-	TGTGCCAGCAGTGACCACAATCAGCCCCAGCATTTT	CASSDHNQPQHF
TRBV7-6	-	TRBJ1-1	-	TGTGCCAGCAGCCAAGATGGCTCAGCTATGAACACTGAAGCTTTCTTT	CASSQDGSAMNTEAFF
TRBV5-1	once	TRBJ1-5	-	TGCGCCAGCAGCCTCGACGCCGATAGTCAGCCCCAGCATTTT	CASSLDADSQPQHF
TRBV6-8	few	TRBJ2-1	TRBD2	TGTGCCATCAGACGATCGTTAGCGGGGGGGCCCCAGGAGCAGTTCTTC	CAIRRSLAGGPQEQFF
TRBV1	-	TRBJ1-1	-	TGCGCCAGCAGCCAAGTTCCCGCTGGAACTGAAGCTTTCTTT	CASSQVPAGTEAFF
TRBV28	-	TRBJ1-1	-	TGTGCCAGCAGTTTAGCCAAAGAGAACACTGAAGCTTTCTTT	CASSLAKENTEAFF